This T cell receptor beta chain emerged from a study of blood T cell repertoires in COVID-19. Looking at the study overall: The study drew acute and convalescent COVID-19 samples from the United States, Italy and Spain. Sources were T cells, B-cell-depleted T cells, or PBMCs; the material itself was cDNA or gDNA.

Study processing details: From reference gene primer amplification, estimates of nucleated cell counts were derived. Assay: immunoSEQ multiplex PCR; the TCRdb copy retains only in-frame clones and omits some. That table furnishes V, J and clone size, whereas the DNA furnished D and trimming. The sample consists of just under 90,000 clones, 90% of them appearing once. This TCR was recovered from a man aged 55 to 70 with acute or convalescent COVID-19. The sequencing sample was made of peripheral blood.

The CDR3 region is CASRAGTISNQPQHF. DNA for the CDR3: TGTGCCAGCAGAGCCGGGACAATTAGCAATCAGCCCCAGCATTTT. This chain links TRBV2 with TRBJ1-5; perhaps TRBD1 as D (6 bases). V shed 6 bases and J shed 0 bases, with 12 bases lying between them. This CDR3 has 15 residues. The germline CDR1 and CDR2 sequences are SNHLY and FYNNEI.